Listed below are T cell receptor beta chains from one sample, sequenced in a study of human T cells and chemical hapten exposure. Via MiXCR, TCRdb re-called the RACE reads, giving one row per CDR3 protein. In the table there are some 84,000 distinct CDR3 sequences, around 9.3% of which are singletons. Specimen: whole blood, collected in connection with sensitization to the hapten diphenylcyclopropenone (DPC). The receptors were gathered from a woman aged 45-59 years with alopecia areata. Some clones in this sample may be carry-over from other donors' samples. CDR3s include the opening cysteine and the closing phenylalanine or tryptophan. D genes are given only for firm matches. Clone sizes are given selectively: once, few, many, or a class where the clone is expanded.

V	D	size	J	CDR3	DNA
TRBV7-9	-	many	TRBJ1-3	CASSYGGNTIYF	TGTGCCAGCAGCTACGGGGGAAACACCATATATTTT
TRBV6-2/TRBV6-3	-	many	TRBJ2-7	CASSYPPDFDEQYF	TGTGCCAGCAGTTACCCCCCGGACTTCGACGAGCAGTACTTC
TRBV11-3	-	few	TRBJ1-4	CASSNGPNEKLFF	TGTGCCAGCAGTAATGGCCCTAATGAAAAACTGTTTTTT
TRBV6-1	TRBD2	many	TRBJ2-3	CASSEARLAGARDTQYF	TGTGCCAGCAGTGAAGCGCGACTAGCGGGAGCCCGCGATACGCAGTATTTT
TRBV12-3/TRBV12-4	TRBD1	many	TRBJ1-5	CASSPQGAGNQPQHF	TGTGCCAGCAGCCCACAGGGGGCGGGCAATCAGCCCCAGCATTTT
TRBV7-9	-	-	TRBJ2-7	CATAARTTYEQYF	TGTGCCACCGCGGCACGGACTACCTACGAGCAGTACTTC
TRBV4-1	TRBD2	-	TRBJ2-1	CASTEWASGADYNEQFF	TGCGCCAGCACCGAATGGGCTAGCGGGGCTGACTACAATGAGCAGTTCTTC
TRBV29-1	-	many	TRBJ1-1	CSVGWGTEAFF	TGCAGCGTAGGGTGGGGGACTGAAGCTTTCTTT
TRBV18	-	few	TRBJ1-1	CASSGGMNTEAFF	TGTGCCAGCTCAGGGGGAATGAACACTGAAGCTTTCTTT
TRBV2	-	-	TRBJ1-1	CASSEAAPPDGLGEAFF	TGTGCCAGCAGTGAAGCAGCGCCCCCAGACGGATTAGGAGAAGCTTTCTTT
TRBV7-7	-	many	TRBJ2-1	CASSLQTSEEQFF	TGTGCCAGCAGCCTACAGACTAGTGAGGAGCAGTTCTTC
TRBV29-1	-	-	TRBJ2-1	CSVLTQPAGYNEQFF	TGCAGCGTACTCACCCAACCGGCGGGTTACAATGAGCAGTTCTTC
TRBV14	TRBD2	few	TRBJ2-3	CASSQDSRRRTSGRKGTDTQYF	TGTGCCAGCAGCCAAGACTCCAGGCGCCGGACTAGCGGGAGGAAGGGCACAGATACGCAGTATTTT
TRBV6-5	-	many	TRBJ2-3	CASKAGRDTDTQYF	TGTGCCAGCAAGGCAGGCCGGGACACAGATACGCAGTATTTT
TRBV5-1	-	large	TRBJ2-5	CASSLGYNQETQYF	TGCGCCAGCAGCTTGGGCTACAACCAAGAGACCCAGTACTTC
TRBV7-2	TRBD1	few	TRBJ1-6	CASSYRGTGGNSPLHF	TGTGCCAGCAGCTATAGGGGGACAGGGGGCAATTCACCCCTCCACTTT
TRBV7-9	-	many	TRBJ2-2	CASSPWTGNTGELFF	TGTGCCAGCAGCCCATGGACGGGAAACACCGGGGAGCTGTTTTTT
TRBV20-1	-	-	TRBJ2-1	CSVSNNEQFF	TGCAGTGTCAGCAACAATGAGCAGTTCTTC
TRBV28	TRBD1	many	TRBJ2-2	CASKTGGTGELFF	TGTGCCAGCAAAACAGGGGGGACCGGGGAGCTGTTTTTT
TRBV4-3	TRBD2	few	TRBJ2-1	CASSQANFVTGGRSEQFF	TGCGCCAGCAGCCAGGCCAATTTTGTAACGGGAGGGCGTAGTGAGCAGTTCTTC
TRBV27	TRBD1	-	TRBJ2-7	CASSQRQGNEQYF	TGTGCCAGCAGTCAGAGACAGGGCAACGAGCAGTACTTC
TRBV18	-	-	TRBJ1-5	CASSYGPGDQPQHF	TGTGCCAGCTCCTACGGACCGGGGGACCAGCCCCAGCATTTT
TRBV18	-	many	TRBJ1-1	CASSPSTGRRTEAFF	TGTGCCAGCTCACCAAGTACAGGGAGAAGGACTGAAGCTTTCTTT
TRBV12-3/TRBV12-4	TRBD1	few	TRBJ2-7	CASSPRTGRGEQYF	TGTGCCAGCAGTCCCAGGACAGGGAGAGGTGAGCAGTACTTC
TRBV7-9	-	few	TRBJ2-1	CASSLRLSGYGEQFF	TGTGCCAGCAGCTTGCGTCTATCCGGCTACGGTGAGCAGTTCTTC
TRBV21-1	-	-	TRBJ2-7	CASSRVGNSYEQYF	TGTGCCAGCAGCAGGGTTGGGAACTCCTACGAGCAGTACTTC
TRBV11-2	-	many	TRBJ2-6	CASSPTVSGANVLTF	TGTGCCAGCAGCCCGACAGTCTCTGGGGCCAACGTCCTGACTTTC
TRBV11-2	TRBD1	many	TRBJ1-1	CASSQRRDRAGESTEAFF	TGTGCCAGCAGCCAACGCCGGGACAGGGCTGGGGAGAGTACTGAAGCTTTCTTT
TRBV4-3	TRBD1	-	TRBJ2-5	CASSLQLGQGAEETQYF	TGCGCCAGCAGCCTTCAACTAGGACAGGGGGCGGAGGAGACCCAGTACTTC
TRBV18	TRBD1	many	TRBJ2-4	CASSPGTGIAKNIQYF	TGTGCCAGCTCACCCGGGACAGGCATAGCCAAAAACATTCAGTACTTC
TRBV29-1	TRBD1	many	TRBJ1-1	CSVGRGGFTEAFF	TGCAGCGTTGGTAGAGGGGGCTTCACTGAAGCTTTCTTT
TRBV20-1	TRBD2	-	TRBJ2-1	CSANPLAARNNEQFF	TGCAGTGCTAACCCTCTAGCGGCCCGGAACAATGAGCAGTTCTTC
TRBV9	-	-	TRBJ2-7	CASSVDSRTGEQYF	TGTGCCAGCAGCGTAGACTCCAGAACGGGAGAGCAGTACTTC
TRBV9	-	few	TRBJ1-6	CASSVEAGPYNSPLHF	TGTGCCAGCAGCGTAGAAGCAGGGCCCTATAATTCACCCCTCCACTTT